One sample yielded the 8 T cell receptor beta chains listed below, sequenced in a study of blood T cell repertoires in COVID-19 (dated by TCRdb to about 2020). Receptor libraries were prepared by the immunoSEQ multiplex PCR assay. Not all clones reach the TCRdb copy of this immuneACCESS table, which keeps in-frame sequences only. Checked studies attribute under half of the gap to unresolved V genes and leave the rest unexplained. This sample lists around 310,000 clones; 89% were detected once. Roughly 10% of the sample is held by the ten biggest clonotypes. Sequencing was performed on PBMCs or T cells enriched from blood (not recorded which). These receptors were obtained from a woman aged 25 to 39 who had recovered from COVID-19.

The gene calls are TRBV11-3 and TRBJ2-2, with TRBD2 matching over 8 bases. Germline lookup yields CDR1 SGHNT and CDR2 YENEEA. The CDR3 loop spans 17 amino acids. Losses at the gene ends were 4 bases for V and 0 bases for J; bases not matched to a gene: 7. The CDR3 nucleotides are TGTGCCAGCAGCTCCCCCGGCGGGGGGCCGAACACCGGGGAGCTGTTTTTT. It is translated as CASSSPGGGPNTGELFF.

This clone appeared once. The DNA for the CDR3 is TGTGCCAGCAGCGATCTGCCGGGGGGTGGCACCTACGAGCAGTACTTC. Residues: CASSDLPGGGTYEQYF. This chain links TRBV14 with TRBJ2-7; 7 bases are a match to TRBD2. After removal of 5 bases from V and 2 bases from J, the junction contained 12 bases not matched to a gene. Germline V gene sequence: CDR1 SGHDN, CDR2 FVKESK. This CDR3 is 16 amino acids long.

The genes are TRBV14 and TRBJ2-7; 8 nucleotides match TRBD1. This CDR3 spans 17 amino acids. Germline trimming cut 0 bases from V and 2 bases from J; bases unmatched to any gene: 9. The germline V gene has CDR1 SGHDN and CDR2 FVKESK. CDR3 residues: CASSQDSGTGLTYEQYF. The DNA for the CDR3 is TGTGCCAGCAGCCAAGATTCCGGGACAGGATTAACCTACGAGCAGTACTTC.

The rearrangement joins TRBV2 to TRBJ2-2; the D gene is possibly TRBD2 (6 bases). Germline V gene data show CDR1 as SNHLY and CDR2 as FYNNEI. Between the trimmed V and J ends, which lost 6 bases and 2 bases, there was a span of 10 bases. CDR3 length: 14 amino acids. The CDR3 loop is CASSPGTNTGELFF. The CDR3 region has the DNA TGTGCCAGCAGCCCCGGGACTAACACCGGGGAGCTGTTTTTT. The full variable domain, rest sourced from reference TRBV2 and TRBJ2-2, is EPEVTQTPSHQVTQMGQEVILRCVPISNHLYFYWYRQILGQKVEFLVSFYNNEISEKSEIFDDQFSVERPDGSNFTLKIRSTKLEDSAMYFCASSPGTNTGELFFGEGSRLTVL.

The chain joins TRBV28 to TRBJ1-2, with a weak D call TRBD1 (6 bases). With 6 bases removed from V and 1 base from J, the gap between germline ends came to 18 bases. From germline, CDR1 is MDHEN and CDR2 SYDVKM. This CDR3 is 16 amino acids long. The CDR3 here is CASSNDRDIVNYGYTF. As DNA, the CDR3 is TGTGCCAGCAGCAATGACCGGGACATCGTTAACTATGGCTACACCTTC.

The chain couples TRBV11-2 to TRBJ2-5, with D tentatively TRBD2 (6 bases). Trimming left V 6 bases short and J 0 bases short, with 23 bases between. CDR1 SGHAT and CDR2 FQNNGV come from the germline V gene. The CDR3 is made up of 18 amino acids. The CDR3 region is CASRSIRGRSPDQETQYF. The CDR3 DNA follows: TGTGCCAGCAGATCAATCCGAGGGAGGTCACCCGACCAAGAGACCCAGTACTTC.

This clone was seen once. CDR3 sequence reads: CASRTYPENEKLFF. The CDR3 DNA follows: TGTGCCAGCAGGACATATCCCGAGAATGAAAAACTGTTTTTT. The gene calls are TRBV6-5 and TRBJ1-4; D is ambiguous. The CDR3 covers 14 residues. Per germline, CDR1 MNHEY and CDR2 SVGAGI. Trimming left V 6 bases short and J 5 bases short, with 13 bases between.

The gene calls are TRBV28 and TRBJ1-2; D perhaps matches TRBD1 (5 bases). Germline V lookup: CDR1 MDHEN, CDR2 SYDVKM. V lost 1 base to trimming and J lost 0 bases, with 15 bases between them. The CDR3 covers 17 residues. The CDR3 sequence: CASSLSDAGGANYGYTF. In DNA, the CDR3 is TGTGCCAGCAGTTTATCGGACGCCGGGGGGGCTAACTATGGCTACACCTTC.